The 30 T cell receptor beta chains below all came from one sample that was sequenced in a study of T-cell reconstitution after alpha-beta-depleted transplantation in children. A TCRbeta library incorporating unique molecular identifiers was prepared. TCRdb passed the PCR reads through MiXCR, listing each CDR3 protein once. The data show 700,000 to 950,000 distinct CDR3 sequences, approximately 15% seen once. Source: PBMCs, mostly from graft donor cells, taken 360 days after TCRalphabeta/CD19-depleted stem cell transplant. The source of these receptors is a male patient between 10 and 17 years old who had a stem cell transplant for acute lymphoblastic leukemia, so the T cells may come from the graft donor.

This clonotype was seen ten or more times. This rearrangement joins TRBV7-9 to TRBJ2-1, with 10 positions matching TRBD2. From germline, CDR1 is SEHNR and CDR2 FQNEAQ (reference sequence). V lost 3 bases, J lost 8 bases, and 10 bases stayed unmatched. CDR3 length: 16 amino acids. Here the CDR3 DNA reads TGTGCCAGCAGCTTTCTAAAAGCGGGAGGGCCCGATGAGCAGTTCTTC. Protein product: CASSFLKAGGPDEQFF.

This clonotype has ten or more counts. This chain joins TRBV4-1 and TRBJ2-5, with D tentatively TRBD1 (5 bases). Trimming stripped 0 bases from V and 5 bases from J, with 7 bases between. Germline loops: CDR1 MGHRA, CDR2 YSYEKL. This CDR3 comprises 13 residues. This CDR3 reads CASSQEGAETQYF. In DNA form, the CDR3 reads TGCGCCAGCAGCCAAGAAGGGGCGGAGACCCAGTACTTC.

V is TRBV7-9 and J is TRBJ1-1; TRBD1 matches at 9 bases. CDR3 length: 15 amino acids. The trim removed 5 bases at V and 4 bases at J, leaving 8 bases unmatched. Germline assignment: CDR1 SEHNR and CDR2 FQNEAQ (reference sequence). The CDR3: CASSRTGGVGTEAFF. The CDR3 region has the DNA TGTGCCAGCAGCCGCACAGGGGGCGTAGGCACTGAAGCTTTCTTT.

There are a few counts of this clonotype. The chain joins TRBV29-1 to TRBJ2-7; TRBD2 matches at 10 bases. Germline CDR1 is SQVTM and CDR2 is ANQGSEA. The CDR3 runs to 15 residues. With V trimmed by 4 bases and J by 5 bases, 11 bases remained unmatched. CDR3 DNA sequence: TGCAGCGTTGTGGCTAGCGGGAGATTCCCCGACGAGCAGTACTTC. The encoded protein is CSVVASGRFPDEQYF.

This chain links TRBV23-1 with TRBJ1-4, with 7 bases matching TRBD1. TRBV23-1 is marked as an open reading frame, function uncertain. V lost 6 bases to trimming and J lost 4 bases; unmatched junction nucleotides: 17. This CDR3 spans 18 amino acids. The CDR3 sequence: CASSPPHTGAPCNEKLFF. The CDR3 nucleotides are TGCGCCAGCAGCCCCCCCCACACAGGGGCTCCGTGTAATGAAAAACTGTTTTTT.

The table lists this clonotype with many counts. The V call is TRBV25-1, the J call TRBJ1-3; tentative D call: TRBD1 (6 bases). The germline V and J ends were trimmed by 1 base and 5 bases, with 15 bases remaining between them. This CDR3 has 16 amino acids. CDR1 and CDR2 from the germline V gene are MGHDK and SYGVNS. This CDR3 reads CASSEWEGGLRNTIYF. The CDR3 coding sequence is TGTGCCAGCAGTGAATGGGAGGGGGGCCTTAGAAACACCATATATTTT.

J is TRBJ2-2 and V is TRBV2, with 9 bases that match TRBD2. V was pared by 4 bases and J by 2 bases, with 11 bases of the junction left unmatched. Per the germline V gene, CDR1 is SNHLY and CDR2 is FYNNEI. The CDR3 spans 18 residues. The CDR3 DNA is TGTGCCAGCAGTGCCCCTGGGGTAGCGGGAGACAACACCGGGGAGCTGTTTTTT. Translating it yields CASSAPGVAGDNTGELFF.

The CDR3 region is CASSFWGTGLTGELFF. The DNA of the CDR3 is TGTGCCAGCAGCTTTTGGGGGACTGGACTCACCGGGGAGCTGTTTTTT. The gene calls are TRBV5-7 and TRBJ2-2; the D gene is possibly TRBD2 (6 bases). TRBV5-7 is placed among ORFs of uncertain function. V was shortened by 2 bases and J by 4 bases, with 15 bases between the two germline ends. The CDR3 sequence is 16 residues long.

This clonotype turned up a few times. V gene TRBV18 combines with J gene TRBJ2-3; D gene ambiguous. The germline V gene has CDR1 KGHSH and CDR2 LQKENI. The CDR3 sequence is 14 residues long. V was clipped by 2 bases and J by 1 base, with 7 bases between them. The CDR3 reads CASSPMARTDTQYF. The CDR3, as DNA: TGTGCCAGCTCACCAATGGCTCGCACAGATACGCAGTATTTT.

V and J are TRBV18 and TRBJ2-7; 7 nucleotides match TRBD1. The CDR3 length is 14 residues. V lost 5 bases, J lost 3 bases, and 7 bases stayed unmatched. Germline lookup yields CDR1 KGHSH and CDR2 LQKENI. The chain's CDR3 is CASSTGPGGYEQYF. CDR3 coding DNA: TGTGCCAGCTCAACGGGGCCAGGGGGCTACGAGCAGTACTTC.

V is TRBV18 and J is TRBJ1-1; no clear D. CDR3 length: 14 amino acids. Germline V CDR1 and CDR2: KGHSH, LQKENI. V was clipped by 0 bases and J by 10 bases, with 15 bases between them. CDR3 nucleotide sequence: TGTGCCAGCTCACCACCGAACGGTAAGGAGGGAGCTTTCTTT. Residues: CASSPPNGKEGAFF. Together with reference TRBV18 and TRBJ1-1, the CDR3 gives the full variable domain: NAGVMQNPRHLVRRRGQEARLRCSPMKGHSHVYWYRQLPEEGLKFMVYLQKENIIDESGMPKERFSAEFPKEGPSILRIQQVVRGDSAAYFCASSPPNGKEGAFFGQGTRLTVV.

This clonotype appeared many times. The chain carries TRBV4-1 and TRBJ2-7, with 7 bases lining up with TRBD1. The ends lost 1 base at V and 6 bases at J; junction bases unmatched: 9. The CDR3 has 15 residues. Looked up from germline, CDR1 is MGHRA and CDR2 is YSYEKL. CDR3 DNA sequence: TGCGCCAGCAGCCAAGTCGGCAGGGGGTGGCGCGAGCAGTACTTC. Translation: CASSQVGRGWREQYF.

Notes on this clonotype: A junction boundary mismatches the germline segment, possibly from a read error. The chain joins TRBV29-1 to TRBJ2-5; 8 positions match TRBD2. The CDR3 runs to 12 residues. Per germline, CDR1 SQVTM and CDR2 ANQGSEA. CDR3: CCVMLAGETQYF. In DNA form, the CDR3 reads TGCTGCGTTATGCTAGCGGGAGAGACCCAGTACTTC.

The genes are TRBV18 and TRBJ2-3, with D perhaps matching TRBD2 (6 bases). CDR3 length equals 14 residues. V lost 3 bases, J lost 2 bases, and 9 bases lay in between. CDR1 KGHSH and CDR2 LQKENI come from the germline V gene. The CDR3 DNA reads TGTGCCAGCTCACCCCCTAGCGCCACAGATACGCAGTATTTT. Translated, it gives CASSPPSATDTQYF.

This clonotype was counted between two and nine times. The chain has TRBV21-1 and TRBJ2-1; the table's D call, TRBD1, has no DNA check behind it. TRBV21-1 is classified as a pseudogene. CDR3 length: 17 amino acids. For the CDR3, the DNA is TGTGCCAGCAGCTATACGGTGCCCCTTGGATCCTACAATGAGCAGTTCTTC. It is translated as CASSYTVPLGSYNEQFF.

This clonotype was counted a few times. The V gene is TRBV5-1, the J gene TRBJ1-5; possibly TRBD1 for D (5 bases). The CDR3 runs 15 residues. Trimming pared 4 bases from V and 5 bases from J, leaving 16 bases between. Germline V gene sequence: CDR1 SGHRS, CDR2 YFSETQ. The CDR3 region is CASSRGVGFDQPQHF. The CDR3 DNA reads TGCGCCAGCAGCCGAGGGGTGGGATTCGATCAGCCCCAGCATTTT.

In DNA, the CDR3 is TGTGCCAGCAGCTTATGGAGGGGGAGCAATCAGCCCCAGCATTTT. It is translated as CASSLWRGSNQPQHF. V is TRBV11-1 and J is TRBJ1-5; D may be TRBD1 (6 bases). The germline CDR1 and CDR2 sequences are SGHAT and FQDESV (reference sequence). The V end was cut by 2 bases, the J end by 1 base, with 9 bases between. The CDR3 loop spans 15 amino acids. Filled out from reference TRBV11-1 and TRBJ1-5, the complete variable domain reads EAEVAQSPRYKITEKSQAVAFWCDPISGHATLYWYRQILGQGPELLVQFQDESVVDDSQLPKDRFSAERLKGVDSTLKIQPAELGDSAMYLCASSLWRGSNQPQHFGDGTRLSIL.

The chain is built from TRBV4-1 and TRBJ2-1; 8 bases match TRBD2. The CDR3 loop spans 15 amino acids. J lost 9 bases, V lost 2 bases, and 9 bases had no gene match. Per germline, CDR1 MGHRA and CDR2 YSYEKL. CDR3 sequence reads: CASSQYLGRAIEQFF. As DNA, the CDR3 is TGCGCCAGCAGCCAATATCTCGGGAGGGCGATTGAGCAGTTCTTC.

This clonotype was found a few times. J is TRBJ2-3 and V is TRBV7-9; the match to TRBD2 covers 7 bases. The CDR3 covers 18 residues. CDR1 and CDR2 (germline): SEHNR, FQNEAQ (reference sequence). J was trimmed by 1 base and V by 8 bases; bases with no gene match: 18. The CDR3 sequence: CASPFWLAQRGRTDTQYF. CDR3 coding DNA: TGTGCCAGCCCCTTTTGGCTAGCCCAGCGGGGACGCACAGATACGCAGTATTTT.

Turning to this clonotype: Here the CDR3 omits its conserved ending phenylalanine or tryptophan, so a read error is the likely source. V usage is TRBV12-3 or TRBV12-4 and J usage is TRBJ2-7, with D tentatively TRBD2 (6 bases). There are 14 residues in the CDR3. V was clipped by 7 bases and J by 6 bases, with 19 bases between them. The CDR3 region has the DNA TGTGCCAGCAACCTCCGGGAGTTGGGCTCCGAGCAGTACTGC. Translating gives CASNLRELGSEQYC.

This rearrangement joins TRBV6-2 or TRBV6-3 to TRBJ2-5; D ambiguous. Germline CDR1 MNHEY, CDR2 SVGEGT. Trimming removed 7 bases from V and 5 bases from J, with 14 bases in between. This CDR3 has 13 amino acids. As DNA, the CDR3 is TGTGCCAGCACCGAGGACCCGTGGGAGACCCAGTACTTC. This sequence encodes CASTEDPWETQYF.

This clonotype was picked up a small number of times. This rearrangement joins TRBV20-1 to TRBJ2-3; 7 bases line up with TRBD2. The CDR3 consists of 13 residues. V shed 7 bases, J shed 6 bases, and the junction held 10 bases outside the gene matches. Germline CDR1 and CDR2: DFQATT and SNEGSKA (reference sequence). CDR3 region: CSVNGGNLDTQYF. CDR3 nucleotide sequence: TGCAGTGTCAACGGGGGGAATTTGGATACGCAGTATTTT.

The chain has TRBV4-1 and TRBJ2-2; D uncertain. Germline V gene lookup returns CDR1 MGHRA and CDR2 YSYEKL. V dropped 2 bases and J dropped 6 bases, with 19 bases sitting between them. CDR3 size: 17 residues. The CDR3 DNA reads TGCGCCAGCAGCCAACGTCCGAGAACCGGTATGGCCGGGGAGCTGTTTTTT. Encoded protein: CASSQRPRTGMAGELFF.

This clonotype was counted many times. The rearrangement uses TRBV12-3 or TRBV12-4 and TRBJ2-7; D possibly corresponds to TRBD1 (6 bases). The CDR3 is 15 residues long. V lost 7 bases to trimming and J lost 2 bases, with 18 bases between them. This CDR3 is CASTPGWDNAYEQYF. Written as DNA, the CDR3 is TGTGCCAGCACCCCCGGATGGGACAACGCCTACGAGCAGTACTTC.

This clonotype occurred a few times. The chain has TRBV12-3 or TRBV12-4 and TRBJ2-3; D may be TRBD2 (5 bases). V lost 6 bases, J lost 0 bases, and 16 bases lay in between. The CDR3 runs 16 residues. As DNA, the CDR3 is TGTGCCAGCAGCCCTCAAGGGCTAGCCAGCACAGATACGCAGTATTTT. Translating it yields CASSPQGLASTDTQYF.

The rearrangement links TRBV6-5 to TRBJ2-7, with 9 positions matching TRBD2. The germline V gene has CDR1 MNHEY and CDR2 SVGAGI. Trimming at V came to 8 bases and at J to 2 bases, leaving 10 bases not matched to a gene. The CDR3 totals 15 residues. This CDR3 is CASQNAAGGTYEQYF. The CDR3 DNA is TGTGCCAGCCAGAACGCGGCGGGAGGGACCTACGAGCAGTACTTC.

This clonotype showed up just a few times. CDR3 loop: CASSYPREVNEQYF. The CDR3 DNA follows: TGTGCCAGCAGTTATCCCAGGGAGGTCAACGAGCAGTACTTC. This sequence joins TRBV6-2 or TRBV6-3 and TRBJ2-7; perhaps TRBD2 as D (6 bases). The CDR3 has 14 residues. Germline V gene lookup returns CDR1 MNHEY and CDR2 SVGEGT. V lost 3 bases and J 5 bases, leaving 14 bases between the germline ends.

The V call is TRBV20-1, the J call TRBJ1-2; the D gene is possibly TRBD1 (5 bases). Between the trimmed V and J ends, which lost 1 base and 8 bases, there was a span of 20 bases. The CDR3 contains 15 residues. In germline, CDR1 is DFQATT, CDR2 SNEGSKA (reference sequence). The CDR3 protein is CSARVNRGRLAGYTF. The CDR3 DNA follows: TGCAGTGCTAGAGTCAACCGGGGCCGCTTGGCGGGCTACACCTTC.

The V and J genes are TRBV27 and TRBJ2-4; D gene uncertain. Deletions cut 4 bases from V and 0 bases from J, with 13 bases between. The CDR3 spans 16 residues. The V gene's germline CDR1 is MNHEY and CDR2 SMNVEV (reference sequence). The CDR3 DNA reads TGTGCCAGCAGTTCAACGGCCTGGCTAGCCAAAAACATTCAGTACTTC. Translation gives CASSSTAWLAKNIQYF.

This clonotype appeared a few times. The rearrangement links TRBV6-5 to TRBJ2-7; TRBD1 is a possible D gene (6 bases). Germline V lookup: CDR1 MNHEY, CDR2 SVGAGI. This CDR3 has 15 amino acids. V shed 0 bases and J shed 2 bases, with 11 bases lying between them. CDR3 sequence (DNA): TGTGCCAGCAGTTACTCCCGACAGGCGACCTACGAGCAGTACTTC. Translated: CASSYSRQATYEQYF.